Sequencing of this T cell receptor (beta chain) was carried out in a study of radiotherapy plus CTLA-4 blockade in lung cancer. Study as a whole: An objective response was seen in roughly 20% of patients, and disease control in more than 25%. Findings and limits, study-wide: In blood, after radiotherapy plus ipilimumab, tumor-derived TCR clones expanded.

As for this clone: Its antigen is as yet unknown.

Assay used: immunoSEQ multiplex PCR; TCRdb lists only in-frame clones, some missing. The sample yields tens of thousands of clones, roughly four fifths seen once. This clonotype was obtained from a human donor with non-small cell lung cancer who had stable disease on radiotherapy plus ipilimumab. The specimen comprised peripheral blood, sampled from a patient treated with radiotherapy plus ipilimumab.

As DNA, the CDR3 is TGTGCCAGCAGCCTGGGAGGAGGGCTTAGCACAGATACGCAGTATTTT. This gives the protein CASSLGGGLSTDTQYF. V usage is TRBV11-2 and J usage is TRBJ2-3; the D gene is possibly TRBD2 (6 bases). The V end lost 5 bases, the J end lost 0 bases, and 15 bases lay between the germline ends. The germline V gene has CDR1 SGHAT and CDR2 FQNNGV. The CDR3 is 16 residues long.